This passage covers 24 T cell receptor gamma chains from one sample sequenced in a study of Vδ1+ human thymocytes. These receptors' antigens are unknown. The template was reverse-transcribed extracted RNA. CDR3 amplicons came from multiplex PCR with pooled V-gene forward and constant-region reverse primers. TCRdb re-processed the multiplex PCR reads via CATT. The sample has 25,000 to 35,000 gamma-chain clones; around 20% are singletons. Study-level findings and limits: In the thymus, TRG and TRD repertoires looked highly polyclonal with Gaussian CDR3 lengths.

The specimen was Vdelta1+ gamma-delta thymocytes from the thymus. Subset indicated: FACS-sorted CD3+ TCRalphabeta- TCRVdelta1+ TCRVdelta2- thymocytes. The receptor set was obtained from a boy younger than two who had congenital heart surgery.

About this clone itself: Other DNA sequences within the sample encode an identical CDR3. The rearrangement uses TRGV4 and TRGJ1 or TRGJ2. The CDR3 is 14 residues long. The germline CDR1 and CDR2 sequences are EGSTGY and YDSYTSSV. Trimming removed 1 base from V and 4 bases from J; junction bases left unmatched: 7. CDR3 sequence: CATWDGPPYYKKLF. CDR3 DNA sequence: TGTGCCACCTGGGATGGCCCCCCATATTATAAGAAACTCTTT.

This clone was seen a handful of times. The chain has TRGV4 and TRGJ1 or TRGJ2. In germline, CDR1 is EGSTGY, CDR2 YDSYTSSV. The CDR3 contains 13 residues. Trimming removed 6 bases from V and 8 bases from J; junction bases left unmatched: 13. Here the CDR3 reads CATWFQPPHKKLF. For the CDR3, the DNA is TGTGCCACCTGGTTCCAACCCCCACATAAGAAACTCTTT.

This clone was picked up a small number of times. Its ends do not fully match the called genes, so a read error is possible. The J gene is TRGJ1 or TRGJ2, the V gene TRGV5. Germline values: CDR1 VINAFY, CDR2 YDVSNSKD. CDR3 length: 15 amino acids. The CDR3 DNA sequence: TGTGCCACCTGGGACAGGCATCCAAATTCTTATAAGAAACTCTTT. It specifies CATWDRHPNSYKKLF.

This clone was counted only a few times. The same CDR3 arises from other DNA sequences in this sample as well. V gene TRGV9 combines with J gene TRGJ1 or TRGJ2. J was trimmed by 2 bases and V by 3 bases; bases with no gene match: 4. The CDR3 runs to 13 residues. Germline values: CDR1 GITISATS, CDR2 ISYDGTV (reference sequence). The CDR3 DNA sequence: TGTGCCTTGTGGGAGCCCGATTATTATAAGAAACTCTTT. This encodes CALWEPDYYKKLF.

Note on this clone: One junction end disagrees with the germline gene, perhaps due to a read error. The rearrangement joins TRGV5 to TRGJP2. CDR1 and CDR2 (germline): VINAFY, YDVSNSKD. The CDR3 runs to 15 residues. The CDR3 loop is CAAWDRHSSDWIKTF. The CDR3 DNA follows: TGTGCCGCCTGGGACAGGCATAGTAGTGATTGGATCAAGACGTTT.

This clone was counted only a few times. This chain links TRGV8 with TRGJ1 or TRGJ2. The CDR3 runs to 13 residues. CDR1 is VENAVY and CDR2 is YDSYNSRV in the germline V gene. J gave up 0 bases and V 5 bases, and 4 bases lay outside the gene matches. CDR3 bases: TGTGCCACCTGGGGGATGAATTATTATAAGAAACTCTTT. Translation gives CATWGMNYYKKLF.

The chain links TRGV9 to TRGJ1 or TRGJ2. Germline CDR1 reads GITISATS; CDR2 reads ISYDGTV (reference sequence). The junction had 10 bases not matched to a gene; V was cut back by 3 bases and J by 8 bases. CDR3 length: 13 residues. The chain's CDR3 is CALWEPPRDKKLF. The DNA of the CDR3 is TGTGCCTTGTGGGAGCCCCCTCGGGATAAGAAACTCTTT.

This clone was seen more than once but under ten times. V usage is TRGV3 and J usage is TRGJP1. The CDR3 is made up of 13 amino acids. CDR1 VTNTFY and CDR2 YDVSTARD come from the germline V gene (reference sequence). V was clipped by 6 bases and J by 2 bases; unmatched bases: 3. Written as DNA, the CDR3 is TGTGCCACCTGGTTGACCACTGGTTGGTTCAAGATATTT. Translation: CATWLTTGWFKIF.

Details on this clone: Other DNA sequences of this sample code for an identical CDR3. V usage is TRGV5 and J usage is TRGJ1 or TRGJ2. The CDR3 loop spans 14 amino acids. V lost 0 bases to trimming and J lost 4 bases; unmatched junction nucleotides: 6. In germline, CDR1 is VINAFY, CDR2 YDVSNSKD. CDR3 sequence (DNA): TGTGCCACCTGGGACAGGCGAAACTATTATAAGAAACTCTTT. Translation: CATWDRRNYYKKLF.

The chain combines TRGV4 with TRGJP1. Germline V lookup: CDR1 EGSTGY, CDR2 YDSYTSSV. The CDR3 is 10 amino acids. Losses at the gene ends were 5 bases for V and 13 bases for J; bases not matched to a gene: 4. The CDR3 DNA sequence: TGTGCCACCTGGGCGACGTTCAAGATATTT. Its protein product is CATWATFKIF.

The chain employs TRGV9 and TRGJ1 or TRGJ2. Losses at the gene ends were 0 bases for V and 13 bases for J; bases not matched to a gene: 18. This CDR3 spans 15 amino acids. CDR1 is GITISATS, CDR2 ISYDGTV, per germline (reference sequence). CDR3 residues: CALWEVHGWSPEKLF. The CDR3 DNA follows: TGTGCCTTGTGGGAGGTGCACGGCTGGTCACCAGAAAAACTCTTT.

In the case of this clone: This could be a read error, since a much larger clone is one nucleotide away. Within the sample, other DNA sequences also encode this same CDR3. The V gene is TRGV9, the J gene TRGJ1 or TRGJ2. Looked up from germline, CDR1 is GITISATS and CDR2 is ISYDGTV (reference sequence). This CDR3 spans 14 amino acids. The CDR3 DNA follows: TGTGCCTTGTGGGAGGTGCAGAATTATTATAAGAAGCTCTTT. This encodes CALWEVQNYYKKLF.

V and J are TRGV5 and TRGJ1 or TRGJ2. The germline V gene has CDR1 VINAFY and CDR2 YDVSNSKD. The ends lost 0 bases at V and 3 bases at J; junction bases unmatched: 8. CDR3 size: 15 residues. The CDR3 here is CATWDRRGPYYKKLF. CDR3 sequence (DNA): TGTGCCACCTGGGACAGGCGGGGTCCTTATTATAAGAAACTCTTT.

This clone was seen a handful of times. The V gene is TRGV5, the J gene TRGJ1 or TRGJ2. There are 12 residues in the CDR3. J gave up 4 bases and V 9 bases, and 9 bases lay outside the gene matches. Germline V lookup: CDR1 VINAFY, CDR2 YDVSNSKD. The CDR3 reads CATPKGYYKKLF. The CDR3 bases are TGTGCCACCCCTAAGGGGTATTATAAGAAACTCTTT.

This clone appeared a single time. V usage is TRGV2 and J usage is TRGJ1 or TRGJ2. Germline-derived CDR1 and CDR2 are EGSNGY and YDSYNSKV. V shed 1 base and J 1 base; nucleotides not matched to a gene: 4. The CDR3 is made up of 14 amino acids. CDR3 DNA sequence: TGTGCCACCTGGGACGGCGTCAATTATTATAAGAAACTCTTT. It yields the protein CATWDGVNYYKKLF.

Concerning this clone: This may be a read error, as it is one base from a much larger clone. This sample includes further DNA sequences coding for the same CDR3. V and J are TRGV9 and TRGJ1 or TRGJ2. The CDR3 has 14 residues. Germline V CDR1 and CDR2: GITISATS, ISYDGTV (reference sequence). J gave up 0 bases and V 2 bases, and 4 bases lay outside the gene matches. CDR3 loop: CALWEERNYYKKLF. CDR3 DNA: TGTGCCTTGTGGGAGGAGAGGAATTATTATAAGAAACTCTTT.

Notes on this clone: Other DNA sequences in the same sample also yield this CDR3. The V gene is TRGV2, the J gene TRGJ1 or TRGJ2. J was trimmed by 7 bases and V by 0 bases; bases with no gene match: 6. CDR1 is EGSNGY and CDR2 is YDSYNSKV in the germline V gene. This CDR3 spans 13 amino acids. CDR3 sequence reads: CATWDGPGYKKLF. Written as DNA, the CDR3 is TGTGCCACCTGGGACGGGCCAGGATATAAGAAACTCTTT.

This clone is labeled as medium-sized. Different DNA sequences within this sample yield the same CDR3. V usage is TRGV3 and J usage is TRGJ1 or TRGJ2. CDR1 and CDR2 (germline): VTNTFY, YDVSTARD (reference sequence). Trimming cost V 0 bases and J 5 bases; bases outside gene matches: 4. The CDR3 covers 13 residues. CDR3 region: CATWDRHHYKKLF. CDR3 coding DNA: TGTGCCACCTGGGACAGGCACCATTATAAGAAACTCTTT.

This clone was observed a handful of times. The V gene is TRGV4, the J gene TRGJ1 or TRGJ2. J was trimmed by 10 bases and V by 0 bases; bases with no gene match: 9. This CDR3 comprises 13 residues. Per germline, CDR1 EGSTGY and CDR2 YDSYTSSV. The CDR3 loop reads CATWDGQDRKKLF. Written as DNA, the CDR3 is TGTGCCACCTGGGATGGGCAAGATCGGAAGAAACTCTTT.

With respect to this clone: The same CDR3 also results from other DNA sequences found in this sample. The chain carries TRGV9 and TRGJ1 or TRGJ2. From germline, CDR1 is GITISATS and CDR2 ISYDGTV (reference sequence). The CDR3 runs 13 residues. With 0 bases clipped from V and 7 bases from J, the junction kept 6 bases outside the gene matches. The CDR3 here is CALWEVEGYKKLF. As DNA, the CDR3 is TGTGCCTTGTGGGAGGTGGAAGGGTATAAGAAACTCTTT.

This clone was observed a few times. This rearrangement joins TRGV2 to TRGJ1 or TRGJ2. The V segment lost 1 base and the J segment 8 bases; nucleotides outside the gene matches: 5. CDR3 length equals 12 residues. The germline V gene has CDR1 EGSNGY and CDR2 YDSYNSKV. For the CDR3, the DNA is TGTGCCACCTGGGACGGCCTTAATAAGAAACTCTTT. This gives the protein CATWDGLNKKLF.

This clone came up a few times. This specimen includes other DNA sequences encoding the same CDR3. V usage is TRGV4 and J usage is TRGJ1 or TRGJ2. The V and J ends lost 0 bases and 9 bases, in that order; junction bases with no gene match: 5. CDR1 and CDR2 (germline): EGSTGY, YDSYTSSV. This CDR3 region has 12 residues. The CDR3 sequence is CATWDGPGKKLF. As DNA, the CDR3 is TGTGCCACCTGGGATGGGCCCGGTAAGAAACTCTTT.

This rearrangement joins TRGV8 to TRGJ1 or TRGJ2. This CDR3 has 10 amino acids. V lost 4 bases and J lost 15; bases outside the gene matches: 9. Germline CDR1 is VENAVY and CDR2 is YDSYNSRV. In DNA form, the CDR3 reads TGTGCCACCTGGGACGGGCAGGGACTCTTT. Protein sequence: CATWDGQGLF.

This clone was recorded a few times. This chain joins TRGV9 and TRGJ1 or TRGJ2. Germline CDR1 GITISATS, CDR2 ISYDGTV (reference sequence). V lost 4 bases, J lost 0 bases, and 6 bases stayed unmatched. This CDR3 has 14 residues. CDR3 protein: CALWDDRNYYKKLF. The CDR3 coding sequence is TGTGCCTTGTGGGACGATCGGAATTATTATAAGAAACTCTTT.